This TCR beta chain was recovered during a study of Ad26.COV2.S vaccination and SARS-CoV-2 variants. For the study at large: Doses of Ad26.COV2.S were injected into muscle once or twice, 56 days apart.

Clones were sequenced by immunoSEQ multiplex PCR, and TCRdb holds only the in-frame ones, with some missing. The table records 440,000 or so clones, 90% of them present only once. Treatment reported: around 19 received Ad26.COV2.S at low or high dose, single or two shots; 5 received placebo; per-sample allocation not given. Samples were taken on day 63 after the first vaccine or placebo injection. Based in Boston, the donor was an adult of 18-55 years. Germline lookup yields CDR1 MNHEY and CDR2 SMNVEV (reference sequence). The ends lost 2 bases at V and 0 bases at J; junction bases unmatched: 7. CDR3 length equals 17 residues. This clone has only a few counts. The antigen is not known. Study-wide results and caveats: Total responses of T cells may have been underestimated by the analyses of TCR breadth and depth.

The chain joins TRBV27 to TRBJ1-5, with 7 bases matching TRBD1. Sequenced material: peripheral blood, taken in a trial of Ad26.COV2.S vaccine versus placebo. This sequence was found in a person between 18 and 65 years old who received the Ad26.COV2.S COVID-19 vaccine or a placebo. The CDR3 spells CASSLQGENPSNQPQHF. DNA for the CDR3: TGTGCCAGCAGTTTACAGGGGGAAAATCCTAGCAATCAGCCCCAGCATTTT.